This T cell receptor beta chain appears in the sequencing data of a study of T cell repertoires in cytomegalovirus infection. This clonotype appeared a single time. Its antigen is not identified. Study-level points and caveats: HLA-C-restricted, CMV-specific TCR beta clonotypes were dominant ex vivo.

TCRdb reanalysed the reads using MiXCR and keeps one entry per CDR3 protein. Altogether about half a million distinct CDR3 sequences are present, roughly 46% being singletons, with the ten largest covering just under 45%. The CDR3 totals 13 residues. Germline V gives CDR1 SGHNT, CDR2 YYREEE (reference sequence). Trimming removed 4 bases at V and 5 bases at J, with 12 bases between. The chain couples TRBV5-4 to TRBJ2-5; possible D gene TRBD2, 6 bases. This receptor was obtained from a human donor in good health (CMV status not recorded). Some clones in this sample may be carry-over from other donors' samples. Specimen: cultured PBMCs, collected from culture after CMV antigen stimulation. Here the CDR3 reads CASSMTRGETQYF. The CDR3 DNA follows: TGTGCCAGCAGCATGACTCGGGGGGAGACCCAGTACTTC.